This record covers a single TCR beta chain. Its antigen is undetermined. This sample's treatment: oral pan-JAK inhibitor, 5-10 mg twice daily. RNA extraction was followed by reverse transcription into cDNA, which acted as the sequencing template. TCRdb keeps only in-frame clones here, not all; method: immunoSEQ multiplex PCR. The sample lists 150,000 to 200,000 clones; 64% were seen once. This sample was taken from a study of CD8+ T cells in alopecia areata. Study information: Treatment with tofacitinib (6 to 18 months) was followed by 6 months off drug. Findings and caveats of the study: Among patients, TCR sharing was less clear than in mice, a difference possibly due in part to HLA diversity in the patient population. In scalp and blood, many expanded lesional clones persisted during tofacitinib.

V dropped 3 bases and J dropped 0; count of bases not matched to a gene: 5. Germline V gives CDR1 LNHNV, CDR2 YYDKDF (reference sequence). The CDR3 spans 16 residues. Specimen: CD4+ T cells sorted from blood, collected at roughly week 49, from a patient treated with tofacitinib. The source is a human donor with alopecia areata. The chain couples TRBV15 to TRBJ2-3, with 8 bases matching TRBD1. CDR3 sequence: CATSSLRDRSTDTQYF. CDR3 in DNA: TGTGCCACCAGCAGCCTCCGGGACAGGAGCACAGATACGCAGTATTTT.